This T cell receptor (beta chain) was sequenced for a study of OX40 agonist ivuxolimab in advanced cancers. About the full investigation: The costimulatory receptor OX40 (CD134) was targeted by ivuxolimab, a fully human IgG2 agonistic monoclonal antibody. Intravenous ivuxolimab was administered to patients every 2 weeks at six dose levels: 0.01, 0.1, 0.3, 1.5, 3 and 10 mg/kg. Among the approximately 54 dose-escalation patients, about 19 had hepatocellular carcinoma, 15 or so melanoma, 9 renal cell carcinoma and 9 head and neck cancer. In the dose-escalation cohort, more than 80% of patients were male, and the mean age was around 60 years with a range of roughly 23 to 79. Patients were allowed to have had prior anti-PD-1, anti-PD-L1 or anti-CTLA-4 therapy, and 40% of the dose-escalation patients had previously received checkpoint inhibitors. Partial responses occurred in three dose-escalation patients: two with cutaneous melanoma and one with hepatocellular carcinoma. The purpose of peripheral TCRbeta sequencing was to test whether ivuxolimab changed TCR sequence diversity and led to clonal T-cell expansion. The paper covers the monotherapy dose-escalation part of the phase I ivuxolimab trial, which included N ≈ 50 patients. Here is what the overall study found, with its caveats: At doses from 0.1 to 3.0 mg/kg, clonal expansion was seen in both CD4+ and CD8+ blood T cells between baseline and week 6. In the 0.1-3.0 mg/kg groups, partial responders had among the lowest normalized peripheral clonal expansion, particularly in CD8+ T cells. The antigen specificity of the peripheral T cells that underwent clonal expansion was not determined. Low levels of normalized T-cell clonal expansion were also seen in some patients who did not respond. On average, CD8+ T cells showed more expanded clones than CD4+ T cells after ivuxolimab.

The CDR3 contains 19 residues, cysteine and phenylalanine counted. Only the CDR3 region is kept as DNA, spanning 57 bases read in frame from base 1. Here V drops 3 bases and J drops 5 bases, and the junction holds 13 bases not matched to any gene. For CDR1 and CDR2, the germline V gene lists SGHVS and FQNEAQ. To sequence the TCRbeta CDR3 region, genomic DNA was isolated from the sorted cells. The immunoSEQ Assay was used to sequence the TCRbeta CDR3 regions. The immuneACCESS repertoire file appears here via TCRdb, limited to in-frame rearrangements. These files lack a portion of the clones; in checked studies, under half of the deficit traces to unresolved V genes, and the cause of the others is not known. The sample table shows approximately 80,000 clones, and around nine tenths are seen once. The biggest ten clones account for about 0.25% of the sample. The trial excluded patients who had a history of autoimmune disease or who were on systemic immunosuppression. Peripheral blood for TCR sequencing was collected from all dose cohorts at baseline, on cycle 4 day 1, and on cycle 7 day 1. The samples were taken from a phase I, first-in-human, multicenter, open-label dose-escalation trial of ivuxolimab. The trial enrolled adults with locally advanced or metastatic head and neck squamous cell, hepatocellular, melanoma or renal cell carcinoma. CD4+ and CD8+ T cells were sorted separately from peripheral blood before TCR sequencing.

Comment on this clone: Its antigen remains unidentified. No qualities accompany the bases; no much larger clone lies one base away.

The specimen comprised CD4+ or CD8+ T cells sorted from blood, sampled in a trial of the OX40 agonist ivuxolimab. This receptor was identified in an adult with an advanced solid tumor such as melanoma, head and neck, liver or kidney cancer. This chain joins TRBV7-8 to TRBJ1-6, and 10 junctional nucleotides match TRBD1. The CDR3 protein sequence reads: CASSFGRRTGGSNNSPLHF. The DNA is TGTGCCAGCAGCTTTGGTCGCCGGACAGGGGGTTCTAATAATTCACCCCTCCACTTT.